These 18 T cell receptor beta chains came from one sample sequenced in a study of beta chain features in type 1 diabetes. Sequenced material consisted of expressed TCRB transcripts (all of the isolated RNA was reverse transcribed). Data came from immunoSEQ multiplex PCR; TCRdb stores just in-frame clones and leaves some out. The repertoire holds hundreds of thousands of clones, with around 16% as singletons. Sequenced material: naive CD4+ T cells from blood. The source is a man in his late teens or twenties in good health.

The V call is TRBV7-9, the J call TRBJ2-3; D is undetermined. CDR3 length: 13 residues. Germline CDR1 is SEHNR and CDR2 is FQNEAQ (reference sequence). V dropped 5 bases and J dropped 2 bases, with 8 bases sitting between them. The CDR3 bases are TGTGCCAGCAGCCTCCACGTCACAGATACGCAGTATTTT. As protein: CASSLHVTDTQYF.

This clone has just a few counts. V is TRBV29-1 and J is TRBJ2-3, with 9 bases fitting TRBD2. CDR1 is SQVTM and CDR2 is ANQGSEA in the germline V gene. Losses at the gene ends were 1 base for V and 3 bases for J; bases not matched to a gene: 11. CDR3 length equals 17 residues. DNA of the CDR3: TGCAGCGTTGAAGGCGGGAGGGGACATAAGGATACAGATACGCAGTATTTT. It encodes CSVEGGRGHKDTDTQYF.

CDR3 loop: CASSQELAGGNNEQFF. CDR3 DNA sequence: TGCGCCAGCAGCCAAGAACTAGCGGGAGGTAACAATGAGCAGTTCTTC. This chain uses TRBV4-3 with TRBJ2-1; TRBD2 aligns across 12 bases. After removal of 0 bases from V and 5 bases from J, the junction contained 2 bases not matched to a gene. In germline, CDR1 is LGHNA, CDR2 YSLEER. The CDR3 is 16 residues long.

This clone was counted a few times. The rearrangement joins TRBV5-1 to TRBJ2-7; 8 positions agree with TRBD1. CDR1 and CDR2 (germline): SGHRS, YFSETQ. The CDR3 has 15 amino acids. The V and J ends lost 2 bases and 2 bases, in that order; junction bases with no gene match: 6. The CDR3 region is CASSFGQGPPYEQYF. DNA of the CDR3: TGCGCCAGCAGCTTCGGACAGGGACCACCCTACGAGCAGTACTTC.

This clone showed up just a few times. This sample includes further DNA sequences coding for the same CDR3. The CDR3 DNA reads TGTGCCAGCAGCGTAGGGGGTTCCTACGAGCAGTACTTC. It translates to CASSVGGSYEQYF. This chain connects TRBV9 to TRBJ2-7; D is uncertain. V lost 0 bases and J lost 1, with 5 bases in between. The germline gives CDR1 SGDLS, CDR2 YYNGEE. This CDR3 is 13 amino acids long.

The chain couples TRBV2 to TRBJ2-5; tentatively, D is TRBD1 (5 bases). CDR1 SNHLY and CDR2 FYNNEI come from the germline V gene. The ends were cut back, 6 bases at V and 2 bases at J, with 13 bases in the middle. The CDR3 has 14 amino acids. The DNA for the CDR3 is TGTGCCAGCAGGACGGAAGGGGCTCAAGAGACCCAGTACTTC. Its protein is CASRTEGAQETQYF.

The gene calls are TRBV30 and TRBJ1-5; no clear D gene. Germline CDR1 reads GTSNPN; CDR2 reads SVGIG (reference sequence). V was cut by 0 bases and J by 4 bases, with 10 bases left in between. This CDR3 has 14 residues. The CDR3 nucleotides read TGTGCCTGGAGTGTAGTAGGGTGGAATCAGCCCCAGCATTTT. Protein: CAWSVVGWNQPQHF.

The gene calls are TRBV12-5 and TRBJ1-2; perhaps TRBD1 as D (6 bases). Per the germline V gene, CDR1 is LGHNT and CDR2 is FRNRAP. This CDR3 has 14 residues. Trimming shortened V by 2 bases and J by 4 bases, and 11 bases separated the two germline ends. The DNA of the CDR3 is TGTGCTAGTGGTTTGTCCTCGGACAGCTATGGCTACACCTTC. As protein: CASGLSSDSYGYTF.

This clone was recorded a few times. The chain joins TRBV7-2 to TRBJ2-3; 8 bases fit TRBD2. Germline V gene sequence: CDR1 SGHTA, CDR2 FQGNSA. The CDR3 is 16 residues long. After removal of 5 bases from V and 5 bases from J, the junction contained 12 bases not matched to a gene. DNA of the CDR3: TGTGCCAGCAGCCCGCCCGGGACTAGAAGGGGAGATACGCAGTATTTT. Translating it yields CASSPPGTRRGDTQYF.

The rearrangement uses TRBV15 and TRBJ1-3; the D gene is possibly TRBD1 (5 bases). Germline V gene data show CDR1 as LNHNV and CDR2 as YYDKDF (reference sequence). Trimming removed 0 bases from V and 1 base from J, with 13 bases in between. The length of the CDR3 is 17 residues. The CDR3 nucleotides are TGTGCCACCAGCAGAGACCAGGGCCGGTTTTCTGGAAACACCATATATTTT. Amino acid sequence: CATSRDQGRFSGNTIYF.

This clone was seen more than once but under ten times. V and J are TRBV14 and TRBJ2-1; TRBD2 agrees at 12 bases. Trimming at V came to 6 bases and at J to 7 bases, leaving 7 bases not matched to a gene. Germline loops: CDR1 SGHDN, CDR2 FVKESK. The CDR3 is 15 residues long. The CDR3 reads CASRLTSGGWNEQFF. The CDR3 region has the DNA TGTGCCAGCAGGCTAACTAGCGGGGGGTGGAATGAGCAGTTCTTC.

This rearrangement joins TRBV4-1 to TRBJ1-2; no clear D gene. The germline V gene has CDR1 MGHRA and CDR2 YSYEKL. The CDR3 runs 17 residues. Trimming removed 0 bases at V and 5 bases at J, with 19 bases between. CDR3 nucleotides: TGCGCCAGCAGCCAAGATGGTTTTTCGAGGGCTGATTATGGCTACACCTTC. Protein: CASSQDGFSRADYGYTF.

The rearrangement links TRBV15 to TRBJ2-7, with 13 bases fitting TRBD2. The CDR3 is 16 amino acids. After removal of 8 bases from V and 5 bases from J, the junction contained 12 bases not matched to a gene. Germline V lookup: CDR1 LNHNV, CDR2 YYDKDF (reference sequence). CDR3 coding DNA: TGTGCCACCTCGAGGAGGACTAGCGGGAGAGGCCACGAGCAGTACTTC. Protein product: CATSRRTSGRGHEQYF.

V is TRBV7-8 and J is TRBJ1-1, with D unresolved. Per the germline V gene, CDR1 is SGHVS and CDR2 is FQNEAQ. The CDR3 has 15 amino acids. V was clipped by 1 base and J by 3 bases, with 12 bases between them. Written as DNA, the CDR3 is TGTGCCAGCAGCTTAGGCCGGGCAGGCGACACTGAAGCTTTCTTT. Amino acids: CASSLGRAGDTEAFF.

This clone showed up just a few times. V and J are TRBV6-6 and TRBJ1-1; a weak D match, TRBD1 (6 bases). The CDR3 loop spans 14 amino acids. Trimming took 2 bases from V and 4 from J, leaving 11 bases between them. Per germline, CDR1 MNHNY and CDR2 SVGAGI (reference sequence). CDR3 sequence reads: CASSYGTFRTEAFF. For the CDR3, the DNA is TGTGCCAGCAGTTACGGGACATTTCGCACTGAAGCTTTCTTT.

This clone appeared a few times. J is TRBJ2-2 and V is TRBV18; no firm D call. The germline V gene has CDR1 KGHSH and CDR2 LQKENI. Trimming took off 3 bases at V and 1 base at J, with 6 bases between the two ends. This CDR3 region has 14 residues. For the CDR3, the DNA is TGTGCCAGCTCACCGGAAGGGAACACCGGGGAGCTGTTTTTT. It codes for CASSPEGNTGELFF.

The chain combines TRBV5-6 with TRBJ2-7; unclear D gene. Trimming removed 6 bases from V and 5 bases from J, with 18 bases in between. The CDR3 has 14 amino acids. Looked up from germline, CDR1 is SGHDT and CDR2 is YYEEEE. The CDR3 region is CASTSRGRRDEQYF. In nucleotides, the CDR3 is TGTGCCAGCACCTCTAGAGGACGCCGGGACGAGCAGTACTTC.

V is TRBV5-1 and J is TRBJ2-3; D is ambiguous. Per the germline V gene, CDR1 is SGHRS and CDR2 is YFSETQ. The length of the CDR3 is 12 residues. V lost 0 bases and J lost 2, with 1 base in between. CDR3 sequence reads: CASSLATDTQYF. CDR3 bases: TGCGCCAGCAGCTTGGCCACAGATACGCAGTATTTT. The variable domain in full, with the rest retrieved from reference TRBV5-1 and TRBJ2-3, is KAGVTQTPRYLIKTRGQQVTLSCSPISGHRSVSWYQQTPGQGLQFLFEYFSETQRNKGNFPGRFSGRQFSNSRSEMNVSTLELGDSALYLCASSLATDTQYFGPGTRLTVL.